Sequencing of this T cell receptor (beta chain) was carried out in a study of naive and memory T cell subsets. Four subsets defined by CD45RA and CD27 were sorted after CD3, CD4, CD8 and live/dead staining. This clonotype was seen many times. Its antigen is not known. Regarding the study as a whole: In CD4 and CD8 cells, diversity dropped from naive through EMRA. Possibly reflecting memory cells re-expressing CD45RA, a few larger clonotypes occurred in naive repertoires, especially CD8.

Two oligonucleotides, mixed equimolar, formed the beta constant-region primer covering TRBC1 and TRBC2. Ligated cDNA was amplified by four rounds of PCR with nested alpha and beta constant-region primers and SP2. MiXCR was run by TCRdb on the UMI-ligation and nested PCR reads, yielding one entry per CDR3 protein. The sample lists fewer than 150,000 distinct CDR3 sequences, about a fifth seen once, with approximately 0.63% in the top ten. The specimen was naive CD8+ T cells from blood. The clonotype originates from a human donor in good health.

For the CDR3, the DNA is TGTGCCAGCAGCGGACGAGGGACCAATGAGCAGTTCTTC. Amino acid sequence: CASSGRGTNEQFF. V is TRBV9 and J is TRBJ2-1; TRBD1 or TRBD2 may be the D gene (5 bases each). The CDR3 runs 13 residues. The V end was cut by 3 bases, the J end by 6 bases, with 10 bases between. In germline, CDR1 is SGDLS, CDR2 YYNGEE.